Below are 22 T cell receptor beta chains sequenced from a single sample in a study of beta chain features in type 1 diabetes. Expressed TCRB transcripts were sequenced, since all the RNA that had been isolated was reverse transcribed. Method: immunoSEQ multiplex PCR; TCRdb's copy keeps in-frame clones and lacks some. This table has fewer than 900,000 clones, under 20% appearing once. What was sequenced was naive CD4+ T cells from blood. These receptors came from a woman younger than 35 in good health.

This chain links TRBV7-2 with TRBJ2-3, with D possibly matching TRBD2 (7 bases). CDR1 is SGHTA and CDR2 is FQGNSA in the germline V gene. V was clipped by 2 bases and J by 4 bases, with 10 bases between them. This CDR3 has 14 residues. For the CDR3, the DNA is TGTGCCAGCAGCTTATTAGGGGGGGCAGATACGCAGTATTTT. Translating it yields CASSLLGGADTQYF.

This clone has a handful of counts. CDR3 coding DNA: TGCAGCGTTGGTATGTCTGATGAGCAGTTCTTC. This codes for CSVGMSDEQFF. J is TRBJ2-1 and V is TRBV29-1; D is unclear. The CDR3 is 11 amino acids. With 4 bases removed from V and 8 bases from J, the gap between germline ends came to 9 bases. Germline CDR1 and CDR2: SQVTM and ANQGSEA.

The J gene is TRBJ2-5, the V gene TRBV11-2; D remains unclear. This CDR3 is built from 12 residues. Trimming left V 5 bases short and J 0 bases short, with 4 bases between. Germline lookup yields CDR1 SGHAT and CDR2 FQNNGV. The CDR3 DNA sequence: TGTGCCAGCAGCATGTACCAAGAGACCCAGTACTTC. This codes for CASSMYQETQYF.

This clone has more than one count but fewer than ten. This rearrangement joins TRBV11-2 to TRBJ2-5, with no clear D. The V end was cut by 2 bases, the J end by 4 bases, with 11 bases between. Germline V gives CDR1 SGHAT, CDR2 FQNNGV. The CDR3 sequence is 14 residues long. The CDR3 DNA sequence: TGTGCCAGCAGCTTATTGGGAAACGGAGAGACCCAGTACTTC. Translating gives CASSLLGNGETQYF.

In DNA, the CDR3 is TGTGCCAGCAGTTCAGGCAGGAACACCGGGGAGCTGTTTTTT. This translates into CASSSGRNTGELFF. This chain links TRBV6-5 with TRBJ2-2, with D uncertain. Looked up from germline, CDR1 is MNHEY and CDR2 is SVGAGI. The length of the CDR3 is 14 residues. The ends were cut back, 4 bases at V and 1 base at J, with 7 bases in the middle.

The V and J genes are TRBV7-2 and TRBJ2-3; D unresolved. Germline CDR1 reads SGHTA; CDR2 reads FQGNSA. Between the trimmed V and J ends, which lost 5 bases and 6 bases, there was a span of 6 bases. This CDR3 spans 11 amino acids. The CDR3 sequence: CASSPLDTQYF. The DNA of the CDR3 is TGTGCCAGCAGCCCTCTTGATACGCAGTATTTT.

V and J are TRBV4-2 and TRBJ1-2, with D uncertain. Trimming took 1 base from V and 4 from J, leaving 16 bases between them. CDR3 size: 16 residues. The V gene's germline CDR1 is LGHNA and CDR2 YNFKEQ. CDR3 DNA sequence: TGTGCCAGCAGCCAAGCTGGTCAGCAAGTTATCTATGGCTACACCTTC. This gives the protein CASSQAGQQVIYGYTF.

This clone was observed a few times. CDR3 DNA sequence: TGTGCCAGCAGTGATGTTTCTTGGACCGGGGAGCTGTTTTTT. Amino acid sequence: CASSDVSWTGELFF. The J gene is TRBJ2-2, the V gene TRBV25-1; D is unresolved. The CDR3 runs 14 residues. Germline V gene data show CDR1 as MGHDK and CDR2 as SYGVNS. V was shortened by 3 bases and J by 5 bases, with 10 bases between the two germline ends. Full variable domain (outside the CDR3, taken from reference TRBV25-1 and TRBJ2-2): EADIYQTPRYLVIGTGKKITLECSQTMGHDKMYWYQQDPGMELHLIHYSYGVNSTEKGDLSSESTVSRIRTEHFPLTLESARPSHTSQYLCASSDVSWTGELFFGEGSRLTVL.

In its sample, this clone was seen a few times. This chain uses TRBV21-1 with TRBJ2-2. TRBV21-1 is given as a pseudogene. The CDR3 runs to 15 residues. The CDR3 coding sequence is TGTGCCAGCAGCAATTGGACGTCGAACACCGGGGAGCTGTTTTTT. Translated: CASSNWTSNTGELFF.

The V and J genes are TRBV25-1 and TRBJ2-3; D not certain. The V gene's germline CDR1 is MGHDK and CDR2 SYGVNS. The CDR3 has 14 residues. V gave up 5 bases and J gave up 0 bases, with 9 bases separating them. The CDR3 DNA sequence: TGTGCCAGCAGTCCCGAATCGAGCACAGATACGCAGTATTTT. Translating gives CASSPESSTDTQYF.

For the CDR3, the DNA is TGTGCCAGCAGCCCACGGACGGCGATGAACACTGAAGCTTTCTTT. As protein: CASSPRTAMNTEAFF. This sequence joins TRBV9 and TRBJ1-1; D gene unclear. V shed 4 bases and J shed 0 bases, with 13 bases lying between them. The CDR3 loop spans 15 amino acids. Looked up from germline, CDR1 is SGDLS and CDR2 is YYNGEE.

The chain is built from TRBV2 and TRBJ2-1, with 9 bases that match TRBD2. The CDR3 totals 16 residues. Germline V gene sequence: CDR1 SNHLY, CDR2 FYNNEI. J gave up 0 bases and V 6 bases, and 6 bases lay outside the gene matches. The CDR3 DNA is TGTGCCAGCAGCGACCCTAGCGGGACCTCCTACAATGAGCAGTTCTTC. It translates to CASSDPSGTSYNEQFF.

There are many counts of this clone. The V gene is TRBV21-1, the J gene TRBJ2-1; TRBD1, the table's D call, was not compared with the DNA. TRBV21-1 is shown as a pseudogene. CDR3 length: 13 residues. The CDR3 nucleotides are TGTGCCAGCAGCAAAGGGGCAGCCAATGAGCAGTTCTTC. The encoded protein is CASSKGAANEQFF.

CDR3 nucleotides: TGCGCCAGCAGCCGAGAATGGGACAATAGCAATCAGCCCCAGCATTTT. Protein product: CASSREWDNSNQPQHF. The genes are TRBV4-3 and TRBJ1-5; a weak D match, TRBD1 (6 bases). Trimming left V 4 bases short and J 0 bases short, with 13 bases between. This CDR3 region has 16 residues. Looked up from germline, CDR1 is LGHNA and CDR2 is YSLEER.

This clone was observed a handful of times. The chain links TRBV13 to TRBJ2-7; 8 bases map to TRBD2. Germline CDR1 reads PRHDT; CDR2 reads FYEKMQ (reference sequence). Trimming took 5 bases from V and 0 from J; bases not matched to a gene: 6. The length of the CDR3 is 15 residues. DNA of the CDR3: TGTGCCAGCAGCCCGAGCGGGAGAGTCTCCTACGAGCAGTACTTC. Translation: CASSPSGRVSYEQYF.

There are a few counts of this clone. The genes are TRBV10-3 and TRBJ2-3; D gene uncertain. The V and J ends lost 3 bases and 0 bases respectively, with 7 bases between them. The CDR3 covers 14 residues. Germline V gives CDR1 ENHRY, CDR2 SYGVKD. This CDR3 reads CAISDQPSTDTQYF. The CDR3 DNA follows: TGTGCCATCAGTGACCAACCGAGCACAGATACGCAGTATTTT.

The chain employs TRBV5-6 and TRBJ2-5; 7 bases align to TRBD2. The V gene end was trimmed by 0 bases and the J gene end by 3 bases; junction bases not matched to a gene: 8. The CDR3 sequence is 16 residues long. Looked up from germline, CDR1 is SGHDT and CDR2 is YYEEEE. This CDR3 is CASSLVLAEKKETQYF. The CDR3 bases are TGTGCCAGCAGCTTGGTGCTAGCGGAGAAGAAAGAGACCCAGTACTTC. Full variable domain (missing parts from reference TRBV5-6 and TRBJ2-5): DAGVTQSPTHLIKTRGQQVTLRCSPKSGHDTVSWYQQALGQGPQFIFQYYEEEERQRGNFPDRFSGHQFPNYSSELNVNALLLGDSALYLCASSLVLAEKKETQYFGPGTRLLVL.

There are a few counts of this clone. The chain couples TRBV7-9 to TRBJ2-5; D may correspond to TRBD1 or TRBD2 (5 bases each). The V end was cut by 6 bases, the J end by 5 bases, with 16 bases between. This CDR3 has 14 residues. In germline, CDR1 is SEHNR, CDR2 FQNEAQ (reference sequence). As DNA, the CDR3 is TGTGCCAGCAGGGGGGATCCCACGGCCGAGACCCAGTACTTC. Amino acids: CASRGDPTAETQYF.

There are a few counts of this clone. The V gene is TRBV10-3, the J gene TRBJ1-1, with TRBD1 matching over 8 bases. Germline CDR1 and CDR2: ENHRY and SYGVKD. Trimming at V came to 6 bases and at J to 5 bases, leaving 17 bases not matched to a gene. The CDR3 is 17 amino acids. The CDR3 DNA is TGTGCCATCAGCAAGACAGGGGCTAGGTTGATTGGGACTGAAGCTTTCTTT. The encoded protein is CAISKTGARLIGTEAFF.

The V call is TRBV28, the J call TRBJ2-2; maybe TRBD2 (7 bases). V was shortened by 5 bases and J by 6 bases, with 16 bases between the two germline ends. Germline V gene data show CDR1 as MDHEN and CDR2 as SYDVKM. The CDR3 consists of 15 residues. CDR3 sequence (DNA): TGTGCCAGCAGTACAGCGGGACAACTTTCCGGGGAGCTGTTTTTT. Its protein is CASSTAGQLSGELFF.

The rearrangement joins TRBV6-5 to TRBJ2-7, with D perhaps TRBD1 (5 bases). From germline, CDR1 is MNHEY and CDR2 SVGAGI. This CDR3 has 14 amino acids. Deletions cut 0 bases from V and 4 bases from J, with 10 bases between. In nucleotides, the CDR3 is TGTGCCAGCAGTTACTCGTCAGGGATGTACGAGCAGTACTTC. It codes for CASSYSSGMYEQYF.

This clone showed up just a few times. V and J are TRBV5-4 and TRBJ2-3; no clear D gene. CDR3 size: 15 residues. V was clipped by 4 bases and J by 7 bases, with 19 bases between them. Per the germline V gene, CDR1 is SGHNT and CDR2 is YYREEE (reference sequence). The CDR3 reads CASSLRLDGAYTQYF. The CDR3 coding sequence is TGTGCCAGCAGCCTGCGGCTAGATGGCGCTTATACGCAGTATTTT. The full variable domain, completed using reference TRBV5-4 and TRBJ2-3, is ETGVTQSPTHLIKTRGQQVTLRCSSQSGHNTVSWYQQALGQGPQFIFQYYREEENGRGNFPPRFSGLQFPNYSSELNVNALELDDSALYLCASSLRLDGAYTQYFGPGTRLTVL.